Shown below are 11 T cell receptor beta chains from a single sample sequenced in a study of blood T cell repertoires in COVID-19. Some clones are missing from TCRdb's copy, which holds only in-frame ones; the method was immunoSEQ multiplex PCR. The sample has roughly 250,000 clones; 85% to 90% are singletons. Sequencing used PBMCs or T cells enriched from blood (not recorded which). These receptor sequences come from a woman between 45 and 60 years old who had recovered from COVID-19.

V usage is TRBV5-4 and J usage is TRBJ2-5, with D possibly matching TRBD2 (6 bases). This CDR3 has 16 residues. Germline CDR1 and CDR2: SGHNT and YYREEE (reference sequence). Between the trimmed V and J ends, which lost 5 bases and 2 bases, there was a span of 19 bases. The CDR3 is CASSWGGAGGQETQYF. The CDR3 nucleotides read TGTGCCAGCAGTTGGGGCGGGGCGGGCGGACAAGAGACCCAGTACTTC.

This rearrangement joins TRBV11-3 to TRBJ2-1, with 12 bases that match TRBD2. Germline CDR1 reads SGHNT; CDR2 reads YENEEA. J lost 6 bases, V lost 5 bases, and 11 bases had no gene match. This CDR3 comprises 17 residues. The CDR3 bases are TGTGCCAGCAGCCCTAGTAGGAGACTAGCGGGAGTCAATGAGCAGTTCTTC. Translation: CASSPSRRLAGVNEQFF.

The chain is built from TRBV7-9 and TRBJ1-6, with 7 bases that match TRBD1. There are 14 residues in the CDR3. The V and J ends lost 5 bases and 6 bases, in that order; junction bases with no gene match: 4. Germline V gene data show CDR1 as SEHNR and CDR2 as FQNEAQ (reference sequence). In nucleotides, the CDR3 is TGTGCCAGCAGCCAATCAGGGGGTAATTCACCCCTCCACTTT. Its translation is CASSQSGGNSPLHF.

The chain combines TRBV5-1 with TRBJ2-2, with 7 bases matching TRBD2. This CDR3 spans 14 amino acids. Trimming removed 0 bases from V and 7 bases from J; junction bases left unmatched: 3. Germline values: CDR1 SGHRS, CDR2 YFSETQ. For the CDR3, the DNA is TGCGCCAGCAGCTTGGATCCTAGCGGCGGGGAGCTGTTTTTT. Residues: CASSLDPSGGELFF. The full variable domain, in which reference TRBV5-1 and TRBJ2-2 provide the parts outside the CDR3, is KAGVTQTPRYLIKTRGQQVTLSCSPISGHRSVSWYQQTPGQGLQFLFEYFSETQRNKGNFPGRFSGRQFSNSRSEMNVSTLELGDSALYLCASSLDPSGGELFFGEGSRLTVL.

The chain carries TRBV29-1 and TRBJ2-5; 7 bases map to TRBD2. Looked up from germline, CDR1 is SQVTM and CDR2 is ANQGSEA. The CDR3 spans 14 residues. V lost 4 bases, J lost 2 bases, and 7 bases stayed unmatched. CDR3: CSVARASGQETQYF. CDR3 in DNA: TGCAGCGTTGCTCGGGCTAGCGGTCAAGAGACCCAGTACTTC.

The J gene is TRBJ1-5, the V gene TRBV18; 8 bases agree with TRBD1. V was clipped by 2 bases and J by 6 bases; unmatched bases: 9. Germline V lookup: CDR1 KGHSH, CDR2 LQKENI. The length of the CDR3 is 16 residues. CDR3 nucleotides: TGTGCCAGCTCACCAAGTGTGAACAGGGGGATTCAGCCCCAGCATTTT. Translation gives CASSPSVNRGIQPQHF.

The J gene is TRBJ2-1, the V gene TRBV3-1 (or the pseudogene TRBV3-2), with TRBD2 matching over 9 bases. Trimming at V came to 0 bases and at J to 4 bases, leaving 4 bases not matched to a gene. Germline CDR1 reads LGHDT; CDR2 reads YNNKEL (reference sequence). The CDR3 extends over 16 amino acids. CDR3 nucleotides: TGTGCCAGCAGCCAAGAGGCGACTAGCGGATACAATGAGCAGTTCTTC. This gives the protein CASSQEATSGYNEQFF.

V usage is TRBV5-8 and J usage is TRBJ1-6; 7 nucleotides align to TRBD1. Germline V gene lookup returns CDR1 SGHTS and CDR2 YDEGEE. V lost 0 bases, J lost 7 bases, and 4 bases stayed unmatched. The length of the CDR3 is 15 residues. CDR3 residues: CASSLGQGMNSPLHF. CDR3 nucleotide sequence: TGTGCCAGCAGCTTGGGACAGGGAATGAATTCACCCCTCCACTTT. Looking up the rest from reference TRBV5-8 and TRBJ1-6 gives the full variable domain: EAGVTQSPTHLIKTRGQQATLRCSPISGHTSVYWYQQALGLGLQFLLWYDEGEERNRGNFPPRFSGRQFPNYSSELNVNALELEDSALYLCASSLGQGMNSPLHFGNGTRLTVT.

The rearrangement uses TRBV10-3 and TRBJ2-3; the match to TRBD1 covers 8 bases. Germline-derived CDR1 and CDR2 are ENHRY and SYGVKD. V trimming: 4 bases; J trimming: 0 bases; junction bases outside the gene matches: 6. The CDR3 totals 16 residues. The DNA for the CDR3 is TGTGCCATCAGTGGATTGACAGGGGTCAGCACAGATACGCAGTATTTT. This gives the protein CAISGLTGVSTDTQYF.

The rearrangement links TRBV6-5 to TRBJ2-5; weak D call: TRBD1 (6 bases). Trimming left V 7 bases short and J 4 bases short, with 16 bases between. Germline CDR1 is MNHEY and CDR2 is SVGAGI. The CDR3 covers 14 residues. The CDR3 DNA reads TGTGCCAGCACCACCCCGACAGGACTAGAGACCCAGTACTTC. As protein: CASTTPTGLETQYF.

The genes are TRBV18 and TRBJ2-3, with 9 bases aligning to TRBD2. Germline trimming cut 0 bases from V and 0 bases from J; bases unmatched to any gene: 7. Per germline, CDR1 KGHSH and CDR2 LQKENI. The CDR3 loop spans 18 amino acids. CDR3: CASSPPTLAGPSTDTQYF. CDR3 sequence (DNA): TGTGCCAGCTCACCACCGACCCTAGCGGGGCCTAGCACAGATACGCAGTATTTT.